Below, one TCR beta chain is given with its context. The sample is drawn from a study of blood T cell repertoires in COVID-19. Turning to the study itself: Whether acute or convalescent, the COVID-19 samples came from the United States, Italy and Spain. T cells, B-cell-depleted T cells, or PBMCs provided the cDNA or gDNA that served as material.

The V gene lost 4 bases and the J gene lost 6 bases, with 8 bases spanning the gap. This CDR3 region has 12 residues. CDR1 is SGHDT and CDR2 is YYEEEE in the germline V gene. In the authors' workflow: The assay estimated nucleated cells by amplifying reference gene primers. Here immunoSEQ multiplex PCR was the method, and the copy in TCRdb shows in-frame clones only, minus some. Clonal size and the V and J genes are those of that table, whereas D and trimming came from the DNA. The sample yields approximately 100,000 clones, 80% to 90% seen once. The sample taken for sequencing was peripheral blood. The V call is TRBV5-6, the J call TRBJ2-1; D not certain. The source is a woman aged 25 to 39 with acute or convalescent COVID-19. The CDR3: CASSLLRNEQFF. In nucleotides, the CDR3 is TGTGCCAGCAGCCTTCTACGCAATGAGCAGTTCTTC.